The source of this T cell receptor (beta chain) is a study of CD8 T cells in Susac syndrome (dated by TCRdb to the late 2010s). Background for the entire study: Of the Susac syndrome patients who were sequenced, about eight were in clinical remission while 5 or 6 had clinically active disease. The study compared CD8+ T cell repertoire clonality among about a dozen healthy donors, about 14 Susac syndrome patients and approximately 16 multiple sclerosis patients. The study used repertoire sequencing to test whether antigen drove CD8+ T cell activation and differentiation in Susac syndrome. At blood withdrawal, Susac syndrome patients were therapy-naive, treated with corticosteroids (with IVIg additionally given to some), or treated with IVIg alone. Summary of the overall study and its limitations: CD8+ repertoires in Susac syndrome showed clonal expansion, which was highest in CD8+ TEMRA cells and was greater in clinically active patients than in remitting patients. Roughly 15 and five Susac-specific public clones were found in the total CD8+ and CD8+ TEMRA repertoires, respectively. The study acknowledged that relatively few individuals were included in the TCR sequencing and HLA analysis.

CDR1 and CDR2 are read off the germline V gene as MNHEY and SVGAGI. The CDR3, cysteine through phenylalanine, is 11 amino acids long. Only CDR3 DNA remains: 33 bases, in frame from the first base. V and J are truncated by 6 bases and 6 bases respectively, leaving an intervening sequence of 6 bases. RNA was extracted using the RNeasy kit, and roughly 0.45 to 1 ug of the RNA was reverse transcribed with random hexamers. The immunoSEQ multiplex PCR assay, covering 54 Vbeta and 13 Jbeta segments, was used to amplify TCR beta CDR3 regions. PCR amplification bias was corrected using a synthetic template baseline for primer optimization and computational correction. As for how the authors treated the data: Reads were annotated to V, D and J genes according to IMGT and were analyzed with immunoSEQ Analyzer, with only productive sequences retained. To calculate clonality, Shannon entropy was normalized by log2 of the number of productive unique sequences and then subtracted from one. For each patient and control, public and private clones were evaluated within the 100 most prevalent clones. Susac-specific clones were defined as absent from healthy and MS cohorts, 1052 published viral clones and other ImmuneACCESS disease sequences. Starting from the raw public reads, TCRdb applied fastp trimming at Q25, assembled clones with MiXCR and retained in-frame beta chains. Every CDR3 protein is listed once, alongside the most common genes and DNA of its rows. The V and J calls shown here were made by TCRdb, not taken from the authors' results. The sample table contains about 85,000 distinct CDR3 sequences; only one count was recorded for over 90% of them. Of the sample, roughly 0.5% is held by the ten largest clones.

Peripheral blood CD8+ and CD4+ T cells from healthy donors, Susac syndrome patients and multiple sclerosis patients were profiled using high-throughput TCR beta sequencing. Recently defined diagnostic criteria for definite or probable disease were met by the Susac syndrome patients. Bulk CD8+ and CD4+ T cells were purified by magnetic negative isolation, whereas CD8+ TEMRA cells were enriched by FACS. Blood was collected in EDTA tubes and processed within 24 hours, with PBMCs isolated through density gradient centrifugation. PBMCs intended for TCR sequencing were cryopreserved in liquid nitrogen and were subsequently thawed in a 37 degrees C water bath. Purity of sorted or isolated CD4+, CD8+ and CD8+ TEMRA cells was at least 90%. Details on this clonotype: Its antigen is currently not known. Per-nucleotide qualities are absent, and no much larger clonotype sits a single base away.

Sequenced: CD8+ T cells from PBMCs. The clonotype originates from a human donor with Susac syndrome. The V and J segments used are TRBV6-5 and TRBJ2-1, with no reliable assignment of the D segment. The DNA sequence is as follows: TGTGCCAGCAGCCACACCAATGAGCAGTTCTTC. This translates into CASSHTNEQFF.